This T cell receptor beta chain was observed in a study of Graves' ophthalmopathy and Graves' hyperthyroidism. V lost 6 bases and J lost 8; bases outside the gene matches: 1. Germline CDR1 and CDR2: LNHDA and SQIVND (reference sequence). The CDR3 runs 13 residues. This clonotype was observed at least ten times. Investigators amplified TCR beta CDR3 regions from RNA transcripts. HTBI-primed first-round RT-PCR preceded second-round multiplex PCR. MiXCR was run by TCRdb on the multiplex PCR reads, yielding one entry per CDR3 protein. The sample has around 1,000,000 distinct CDR3 sequences; approximately 35% are singletons. The authors diagnosed from clinical symptoms, serum thyroxine, TRAb, thyroid ultrasound and orbital computed tomography.

This chain uses TRBV19 with TRBJ1-6; TRBD1 aligns across 10 bases. The sequencing input was peripheral blood or thyroid tissue (not recorded which). The TCR sequence derives from an adult man with Graves' hyperthyroidism. The CDR3 is CASRTGGYSPLHF. The CDR3 region has the DNA TGTGCCAGTAGGACAGGGGGCTATTCACCCCTCCACTTT. Full variable domain (missing parts from reference TRBV19 and TRBJ1-6): DGGITQSPKYLFRKEGQNVTLSCEQNLNHDAMYWYRQDPGQGLRLIYYSQIVNDFQKGDIAEGYSVSREKKESFPLTVTSAQKNPTAFYLCASRTGGYSPLHFGNGTRLTVT.